This is a list of T cell receptor beta chains from one sample in a study of HIV-infected patients and healthy controls. MiXCR, run by TCRdb on the 5' RACE reads, gives a single entry per CDR3 protein. The table includes around 62,000 distinct CDR3 sequences, approximately 21% detected once. The sample taken for sequencing was CD4+ T cells from blood. These receptors were obtained from a human donor in good health. CDR3s include the opening cysteine and the closing phenylalanine or tryptophan. The order of the fields is V gene, D gene, clone size, J gene, CDR3 protein, CDR3 DNA. A D gene is named only where the DNA matches it firmly. Not every row has a clone size; where given, it reads once, few, many or a size class.

TRBV20-1	TRBD2	-	TRBJ2-1	CSARAPRTSNEQFF	TGCAGTGCTAGAGCCCCCCGGACTAGTAATGAGCAGTTCTTC
TRBV5-6	-	-	TRBJ2-5	CASSLESIGTQYF	TGTGCCAGCAGCTTAGAGTCTATCGGGACCCAGTACTTC
TRBV11-2	-	few	TRBJ2-5	CASSIDTGKQETQYF	TGTGCCAGCAGCATTGATACAGGGAAACAAGAGACCCAGTACTTC
TRBV10-3	-	few	TRBJ2-3	CAINSNRTTDTQYF	TGTGCCATCAACTCGAACCGCACCACAGATACGCAGTATTTT
TRBV6-2/TRBV6-3	-	few	TRBJ1-1	CASRDHTEAFF	TGTGCCAGCAGGGATCACACTGAAGCTTTCTTT
TRBV6-6	TRBD1	-	TRBJ1-2	CASSQGQPGGYGYTF	TGTGCCAGCAGCCAGGGACAGCCCGGAGGCTATGGCTACACCTTC
TRBV3-1	-	-	TRBJ2-7	CASSQGWGTFPYEQYF	TGTGCCAGCAGCCAAGGATGGGGGACGTTCCCCTACGAGCAGTACTTC
TRBV6-5	TRBD1	many	TRBJ2-5	CASSYGGQRETQYF	TGTGCCAGCAGTTACGGGGGACAGCGGGAGACCCAGTACTTC
TRBV6-2/TRBV6-3	-	many	TRBJ1-6	CASRPGTAVNSPLHF	TGTGCCAGCAGACCCGGGACGGCGGTGAATTCACCCCTCCACTTT
TRBV20-1	TRBD1	-	TRBJ1-5	CSVIPGGRNQPQHF	TGCAGTGTTATCCCAGGGGGTCGCAATCAGCCCCAGCATTTT
TRBV5-4	-	-	TRBJ1-1	CASSLAHTGNTEAFF	TGTGCCAGCAGCTTGGCTCACACGGGGAACACTGAAGCTTTCTTT
TRBV24-1	-	-	TRBJ1-1	CATKSSGGMNTEAFF	TGTGCCACCAAATCGAGCGGGGGAATGAACACTGAAGCTTTCTTT
TRBV24-1	-	few	TRBJ2-2	CATSDLGAGGGGELFF	TGTGCCACCAGTGATTTAGGGGCAGGAGGCGGCGGGGAGCTGTTTTTT
TRBV30	-	few	TRBJ1-5	CAWSAPGGNQPQHF	TGTGCCTGGAGTGCCCCTGGAGGGAATCAGCCCCAGCATTTT
TRBV6-5	-	many	TRBJ1-2	CASTLGYGSGYTF	TGTGCCAGCACCCTAGGTTACGGGTCTGGCTACACCTTC
TRBV5-1	TRBD1	-	TRBJ2-2	CASSYDRAGNTGELFF	TGCGCCAGCAGCTACGACAGGGCCGGCAACACCGGGGAGCTGTTTTTT
TRBV14	-	-	TRBJ2-5	CASSLRAGQETQYF	TGTGCCAGCAGCCTGCGGGCCGGGCAAGAGACCCAGTACTTC
TRBV29-1	TRBD1	many	TRBJ2-3	CSVELSLRGRFGTDTQYF	TGCAGCGTTGAATTATCTCTGAGGGGGCGTTTTGGCACAGATACGCAGTATTTT